One TCR beta chain is described in this entry. This sample was included in a study of CD8 T cells in Susac syndrome. The germline V and J ends were trimmed by 3 bases and 6 bases, with 11 bases remaining between them. The CDR3 is 13 residues long. Germline assignment: CDR1 SEHNR and CDR2 FQNEAQ (reference sequence). Random hexamers were used to reverse transcribe an amount of roughly 0.5 to 1 ug RNA. The immunoSEQ assay covered 54 Vbeta and 13 Jbeta segments for CDR3. TCRdb re-analysed the immunoSEQ multiplex PCR reads in MiXCR, keeping a single row per CDR3 protein. The sample carries about 400,000 distinct CDR3 sequences, approximately 85% recorded once. Sequencing targeted TCR beta in T cells from blood (CD8+ and CD4+). Patients with stable or active relapsing-remitting disease, all of them treatment-naive, made up the multiple sclerosis controls. While CD8+ and CD4+ T cells were isolated negatively, TEMRA cells were enriched by FACS.

The sample consisted of CD8+ T cells from PBMCs. The receptor comes from a human donor with multiple sclerosis. This sequence joins TRBV7-9 and TRBJ1-2; D is possibly TRBD1 (5 bases). Here the CDR3 reads CASSLRAGNGYTF. CDR3 nucleotide sequence: TGTGCCAGCAGCTTGAGGGCAGGGAATGGCTACACCTTC. Full variable domain (remainder filled in from reference TRBV7-9 and TRBJ1-2): DTGVSQNPRHKITKRGQNVTFRCDPISEHNRLYWYRQTLGQGPEFLTYFQNEAQLEKSRLLSDRFSAERPKGSFSTLEIQRTEQGDSAMYLCASSLRAGNGYTFGSGTRLTVV.